Described below is a single TCR beta chain sequence and its context. No antigen is known for it. The data derive from a study of beta chain features in type 1 diabetes. Findings and caveats of the study: Among patients with Type 1 diabetes, TCRB CDR3s were moderately but significantly shorter in every one of the four CD4+ subsets.

V was shortened by 4 bases and J by 2 bases, with 18 bases between the two germline ends. Per germline, CDR1 MNHEY and CDR2 SVGAGI. The CDR3 totals 16 residues. Expressed TCRB transcripts were sequenced because the entire RNA isolate underwent reverse transcription. Sequencing used immunoSEQ multiplex PCR; TCRdb keeps in-frame clones, though not all of them. Among hundreds of thousands of clones listed, around 15% were seen once. Sequences were obtained from naive CD4+ T cells from blood. V gene TRBV6-5 combines with J gene TRBJ2-7; D is uncertain. This receptor was identified in a man younger than 30 with type 1 diabetes. The CDR3 loop reads CASSSLDEKGTYEQYF. The CDR3 coding sequence is TGTGCCAGCAGTTCCCTGGATGAGAAAGGCACCTACGAGCAGTACTTC.